This T cell receptor (beta chain) was sequenced for a study of human T cells and chemical hapten exposure. The overall study: Sensitizing treatment utilized 2% DPC over a roughly 2 cm by roughly 2 cm portion of upper inner arm skin. Small discrepancies in pooled library volume mainly accounted for the varying TCR yields per sample.

This clonotype was counted at least ten times. Its antigen is currently unknown. Time point: pre-sensitization, week 0. Indicated treatment: therapeutic diphenylcyclopropenone sensitization with weekly scalp DPC. Study observations and caveats: Among expanded TCRs, significantly more large CDR3 similarity clusters formed than among controls.

Trimming took 1 base from V and 0 from J, leaving 3 bases between them. This CDR3 has 13 amino acids. The germline V gene has CDR1 MGHDK and CDR2 SYGVNS. In TCRdb, the RACE reads were re-called with MiXCR into one record per CDR3 protein. This repertoire shows 350,000 to 400,000 distinct CDR3 sequences, 4.5% to 5.5% found once; its top ten account for around 2.6%. The gene calls are TRBV25-1 and TRBJ1-2; no reliable D call. The TCR sequence derives from a woman aged 45-59 years with alopecia areata. Some clones in this sample may be carry-over from other donors' samples. The sample consisted of whole blood, taken in connection with sensitization to the hapten diphenylcyclopropenone (DPC). The CDR3 sequence: CASSESTNYGYTF. The DNA of the CDR3 is TGTGCCAGCAGTGAATCCACTAACTATGGCTACACCTTC.